What follows describes a single TCR beta chain. This sample is part of a study of blood T cell repertoires in COVID-19. On the study more broadly: Sources were T cells, B-cell-depleted T cells, or PBMCs; the material itself was cDNA or gDNA.

Methods used by the authors: From reference gene primer amplification, estimates of nucleated cell counts were derived. Libraries were prepared by immunoSEQ multiplex PCR; TCRdb keeps only in-frame clonotypes and omits some of them. The D gene and trimming were derived from the DNA, and the V and J assignments and clone size from that table. The data show fewer than 110,000 clones, with roughly 87% seen just once and around 3.1% held by the top ten. The CDR3 length is 14 residues. Germline CDR1 and CDR2: MDHEN and SYDVKM. V was trimmed by 2 bases and J by 5 bases, leaving 12 bases between them. This rearrangement joins TRBV28 to TRBJ1-2; maybe TRBD1 (6 bases). Sequences were obtained from peripheral blood. The sequence was collected from a man aged 50-60 years in a cohort sampled during active COVID-19. The CDR3 region is CASSLEGGVYGYTF. Written as DNA, the CDR3 is TGTGCCAGCAGTTTAGAGGGGGGGGTATATGGCTACACCTTC.